This passage covers 10 T cell receptor beta chains from one sample sequenced in a study of beta chain features in type 1 diabetes. Study-wide findings and caveats: Type 1 diabetes patients had moderately but significantly shorter TCRB CDR3s in all four CD4+ subsets.

Their antigens are not known. Reverse transcription of all isolated RNA meant that expressed TCRB transcripts were sequenced. Produced via immunoSEQ multiplex PCR; TCRdb's table is partial and in-frame only. The table has 95,000 to 150,000 clones, roughly 17% seen once; the top ten hold around 2.5%. Specimen: central memory CD4+ T cells from blood. Receptors originate from a man younger than 40 with type 1 diabetes.

The rearrangement uses TRBV9 and TRBJ2-2; the D gene is possibly TRBD2 (6 bases). The germline V gene encodes CDR1 SGDLS and CDR2 YYNGEE. The V and J ends lost 0 bases and 4 bases respectively, with 10 bases between them. This CDR3 is 15 amino acids long. The DNA of the CDR3 is TGTGCCAGCAGCGTAGAAAGGGGAGGCACCGGGGAGCTGTTTTTT. It is translated as CASSVERGGTGELFF.

The chain recombines TRBV10-3 with TRBJ1-1; the D gene is possibly TRBD1 (5 bases). Looked up from germline, CDR1 is ENHRY and CDR2 is SYGVKD. V lost 2 bases to trimming and J lost 6 bases, with 10 bases between them. CDR3 size: 13 residues. In DNA form, the CDR3 reads TGTGCCATCAGTGAGGGGGCTACACCTGAAGCTTTCTTT. Amino acids: CAISEGATPEAFF.

The rearrangement uses TRBV28 and TRBJ1-2; D gene unclear. Trimming cost V 7 bases and J 2 bases, with 11 bases left between them. Germline V gene lookup returns CDR1 MDHEN and CDR2 SYDVKM. The CDR3 extends over 13 amino acids. CDR3 in DNA: TGTGCCAGCAAAGGCTCGACCAACTATGGCTACACCTTC. Protein product: CASKGSTNYGYTF.

The gene calls are TRBV7-2 and TRBJ2-7; D might be TRBD2 (5 bases). V lost 4 bases, J lost 6 bases, and 10 bases lay in between. CDR3 size: 12 residues. Germline CDR1 is SGHTA and CDR2 is FQGNSA. The CDR3 DNA reads TGTGCCAGCAGCTATCTCGGAGGCGAGCAGTACTTC. Translation gives CASSYLGGEQYF.

The sample holds many counts of this clone. This CDR3 is CASSRYEETQYF. CDR3 sequence (DNA): TGTGCCAGCAGCCGCTACGAAGAGACCCAGTACTTC. The V call is TRBV11-1, the J call TRBJ2-5, with D unclear. V shed 5 bases and J shed 3 bases, with 7 bases lying between them. Germline loops: CDR1 SGHAT, CDR2 FQDESV (reference sequence). The CDR3 loop spans 12 amino acids.

The chain is built from TRBV7-2 and TRBJ2-1; 8 bases map to TRBD2. Germline CDR1 SGHTA, CDR2 FQGNSA. With V trimmed by 4 bases and J by 4 bases, 6 bases remained unmatched. This CDR3 has 15 amino acids. The CDR3 loop reads CASSYASGSYNEQFF. The DNA for the CDR3 is TGTGCCAGCAGCTATGCTAGCGGGTCTTACAATGAGCAGTTCTTC.

This clone was found a few times. The gene calls are TRBV11-2 and TRBJ2-1; tentatively, D is TRBD2 (6 bases). The CDR3 loop spans 13 amino acids. CDR1 is SGHAT, CDR2 FQNNGV, per germline. Trimming took off 6 bases at V and 9 bases at J, with 15 bases between the two ends. Here the CDR3 reads CASSIPLGGEQFF. The DNA for the CDR3 is TGTGCCAGCAGTATCCCTCTGGGAGGTGAGCAGTTCTTC. The full variable domain, completed using reference TRBV11-2 and TRBJ2-1, is EAGVAQSPRYKIIEKRQSVAFWCNPISGHATLYWYQQILGQGPKLLIQFQNNGVVDDSQLPKDRFSAERLKGVDSTLKIQPAKLEDSAVYLCASSIPLGGEQFFGPGTRLTVL.

The sample holds a few counts of this clone. The rearrangement uses TRBV29-1 and TRBJ2-3, with 9 bases that match TRBD2. The CDR3 consists of 13 residues. Per germline, CDR1 SQVTM and CDR2 ANQGSEA. The V segment lost 1 base and the J segment 4 bases; nucleotides outside the gene matches: 0. CDR3 bases: TGCAGCGTTGAAGGGACTAGCGCAGATACGCAGTATTTT. The encoded protein is CSVEGTSADTQYF.

Written as DNA, the CDR3 is TGCGCCAGCAGCTTACTTGGACAGGGCTCTAATGAAAAACTGTTTTTT. It codes for CASSLLGQGSNEKLFF. The rearrangement joins TRBV5-1 to TRBJ1-4; 8 nucleotides line up with TRBD1. V was pared by 2 bases and J by 3 bases, with 6 bases of the junction left unmatched. This CDR3 region has 16 residues. The germline V gene encodes CDR1 SGHRS and CDR2 YFSETQ.

The table lists this clone with a few counts. This chain connects TRBV25-1 to TRBJ1-6; D possibly corresponds to TRBD1 (5 bases). The V and J ends lost 5 bases and 8 bases respectively, with 10 bases between them. CDR3 length: 13 residues. From germline, CDR1 is MGHDK and CDR2 SYGVNS. CDR3 nucleotides: TGTGCCAGCAGTTCGGACACCCATTCACCCCTCCACTTT. It translates to CASSSDTHSPLHF.